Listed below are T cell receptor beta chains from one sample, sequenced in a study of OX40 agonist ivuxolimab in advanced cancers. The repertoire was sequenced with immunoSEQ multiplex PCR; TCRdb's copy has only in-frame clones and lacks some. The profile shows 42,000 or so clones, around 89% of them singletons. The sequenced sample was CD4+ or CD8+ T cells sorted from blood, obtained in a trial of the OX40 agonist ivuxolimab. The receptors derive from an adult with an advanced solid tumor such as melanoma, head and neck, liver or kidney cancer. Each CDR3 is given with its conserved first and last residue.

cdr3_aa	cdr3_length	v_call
CAARETGGSDTQYF	14	TRBV10-3
CASSYTSYNEQFF	13	TRBV6-6
CASSNDRGCNSPLHF	15	TRBV6-1
CASSQDLRGHYEQYF	15	TRBV4-3
CASRPSYNEQFF	12	TRBV6-6
CASSLVGAGDTEAFF	15	TRBV7-2
CASREPSGGSSYNEQFF	17	TRBV6-4
CASSSTRVNQPQHF	14	TRBV6-5
CASSYGTANTGELFF	15	TRBV5-1
CASSDQGSMNTEAFF	15	TRBV2
CAWSDSATGPQHF	13	TRBV30
CSVRPGTVKNIQYF	14	TRBV29-1